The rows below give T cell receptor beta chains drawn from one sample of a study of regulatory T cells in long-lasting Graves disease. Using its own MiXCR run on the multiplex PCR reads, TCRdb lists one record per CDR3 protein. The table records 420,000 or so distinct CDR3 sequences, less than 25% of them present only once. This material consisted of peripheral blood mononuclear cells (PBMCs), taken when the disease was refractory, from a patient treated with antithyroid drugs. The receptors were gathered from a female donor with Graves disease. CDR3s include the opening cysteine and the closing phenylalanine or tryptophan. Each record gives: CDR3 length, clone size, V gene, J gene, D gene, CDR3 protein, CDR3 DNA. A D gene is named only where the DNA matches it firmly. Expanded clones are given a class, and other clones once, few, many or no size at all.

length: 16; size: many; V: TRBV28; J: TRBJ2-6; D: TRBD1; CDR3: CASSSQGATGANVLTF; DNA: TGTGCCAGCAGTTCACAGGGGGCTACTGGGGCCAACGTCCTGACTTTC
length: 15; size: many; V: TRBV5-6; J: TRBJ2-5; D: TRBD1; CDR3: CASSLTGQGRETQYF; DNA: TGTGCCAGCAGCTTGACGGGACAGGGGAGGGAGACCCAGTACTTC
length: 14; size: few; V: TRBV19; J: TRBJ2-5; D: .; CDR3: CASGSGRNQETQYF; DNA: TGTGCCAGTGGTTCAGGACGGAACCAAGAGACCCAGTACTTC
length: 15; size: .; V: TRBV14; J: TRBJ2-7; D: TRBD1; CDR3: CASSQDDRGPYEQYF; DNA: TGTGCCAGCAGCCAAGATGACAGGGGGCCCTACGAGCAGTACTTC
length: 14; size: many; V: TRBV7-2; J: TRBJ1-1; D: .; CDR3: CASSLERRGTEAFF; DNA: TGTGCCAGCAGCTTGGAACGCCGGGGAACTGAAGCTTTCTTT
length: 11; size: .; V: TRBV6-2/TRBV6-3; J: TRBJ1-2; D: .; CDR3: CASRAGLGYTF; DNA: TGTGCCAGCAGGGCCGGGCTCGGCTACACCTTC
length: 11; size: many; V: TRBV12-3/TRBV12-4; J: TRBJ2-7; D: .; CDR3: CASSLLGEQYF; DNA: TGTGCCAGCAGTCTGCTAGGGGAGCAGTACTTC
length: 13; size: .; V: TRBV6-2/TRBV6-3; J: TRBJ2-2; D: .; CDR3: CASSGGPRGELFF; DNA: TGTGCCAGCAGTGGCGGGCCTCGCGGGGAGCTGTTTTTT
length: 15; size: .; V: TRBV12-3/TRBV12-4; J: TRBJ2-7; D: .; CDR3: CASSLLGTVGYEQYF; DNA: TGTGCCAGCAGTTTACTTGGGACGGTTGGCTACGAGCAGTACTTC
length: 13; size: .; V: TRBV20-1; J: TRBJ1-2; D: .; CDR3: CSVEPRTTHGYTF; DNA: TGCAGTGTTGAACCCCGTACGACTCATGGCTACACCTTC
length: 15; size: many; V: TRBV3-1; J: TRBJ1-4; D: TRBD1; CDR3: CASSSRDSANEKLFF; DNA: TGTGCCAGCAGCTCGCGGGACAGCGCTAATGAAAAACTGTTTTTT
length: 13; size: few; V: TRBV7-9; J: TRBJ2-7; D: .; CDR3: CASSFEESYEQYF; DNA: TGTGCCAGCAGCTTTGAGGAGTCCTACGAGCAGTACTTC